A selection of T cell receptor beta chains follows, all from one sample in a study of T cell repertoires in cytomegalovirus infection. TCRdb itself ran the reads through MiXCR, one entry per CDR3 protein. The data show approximately 190,000 distinct CDR3 sequences, roughly 27% seen once. Sequenced material: PBMCs. The receptor set was obtained from a human donor in good health (CMV status not recorded). Some clones in this sample may be carry-over from other donors' samples. The CDR3 runs from the conserved cysteine through the conserved F or W. Each record gives: D gene, clone size, J gene, V gene, CDR3 protein, CDR3 DNA. The D gene is left open where the match is weak. Clone size is not always given. Where it is, it says once, few, many or a class for expanded clones.

>NA|NA|TRBJ1-5|TRBV15
CATSRDIRLGQPQHF
TGTGCCACCAGCAGAGATATTCGCCTAGGGCAGCCCCAGCATTTT
>NA|NA|TRBJ2-1|TRBV6-1
CASKDWQSDEQFF
TGTGCCAGCAAAGATTGGCAGTCTGATGAGCAGTTCTTC
>NA|few|TRBJ1-1|TRBV28
CASNRLTSQKAFF
TGTGCCAGCAACCGTTTGACGTCCCAGAAAGCTTTCTTT
>NA|many|TRBJ2-5|TRBV7-2
CASSLAREETQYF
TGTGCCAGCAGCTTAGCGAGGGAGGAGACCCAGTACTTC
>NA|once|TRBJ1-2|TRBV3-1
CASSQDVRTAGVYGYTF
TGTGCCAGCAGCCAAGATGTTCGGACGGCGGGAGTCTATGGCTACACCTTC
>NA|many|TRBJ2-5|TRBV7-2
CASSLEGGVQETQYF
TGTGCCAGCAGCTTAGAGGGCGGGGTCCAAGAGACCCAGTACTTC
>NA|NA|TRBJ1-1|TRBV7-2
CASSGDGLNTEAFF
TGTGCCAGCAGCGGGGACGGGCTGAACACTGAAGCTTTCTTT
>NA|medium-sized|TRBJ2-1|TRBV7-2
CASSSRARSNEQFF
TGTGCCAGCAGCTCGCGAGCAAGGAGCAATGAGCAGTTCTTC
>NA|few|TRBJ2-5|TRBV27
CASSFEREGTQYF
TGTGCCAGCAGTTTTGAAAGAGAGGGGACCCAGTACTTC
>NA|NA|TRBJ2-5|TRBV5-4
CASSSPPHTQETQYF
TGTGCCAGCAGCTCTCCCCCACATACCCAAGAGACCCAGTACTTC
>NA|NA|TRBJ1-5|TRBV6-2/TRBV6-3
CASRTGTGNQPQHF
TGTGCCAGCAGAACCGGGACGGGAAATCAGCCCCAGCATTTT
>TRBD2|NA|TRBJ2-3|TRBV7-2
CASSSRLAGGLGDTQYF
TGTGCCAGCAGCTCCCGGTTAGCGGGGGGGCTTGGGGATACGCAGTATTTT
>NA|NA|TRBJ1-2|TRBV5-1
CASSLTGNGRGYTF
TGCGCCAGCAGCTTGACAGGGAATGGGAGAGGCTACACCTTC
>NA|NA|TRBJ1-2|TRBV6-1
CASSPGGLGGYTF
TGTGCCAGCAGTCCCGGGGGCCTTGGCGGCTACACCTTC
>NA|few|TRBJ2-1|TRBV10-2
CASKANTGSYNEQFF
TGCGCCAGCAAAGCCAACACCGGCTCCTACAATGAGCAGTTCTTC
>TRBD1|NA|TRBJ1-2|TRBV7-9
CASSQGQGNYGYTF
TGTGCCAGCAGCCAGGGACAGGGAAACTATGGCTACACCTTC